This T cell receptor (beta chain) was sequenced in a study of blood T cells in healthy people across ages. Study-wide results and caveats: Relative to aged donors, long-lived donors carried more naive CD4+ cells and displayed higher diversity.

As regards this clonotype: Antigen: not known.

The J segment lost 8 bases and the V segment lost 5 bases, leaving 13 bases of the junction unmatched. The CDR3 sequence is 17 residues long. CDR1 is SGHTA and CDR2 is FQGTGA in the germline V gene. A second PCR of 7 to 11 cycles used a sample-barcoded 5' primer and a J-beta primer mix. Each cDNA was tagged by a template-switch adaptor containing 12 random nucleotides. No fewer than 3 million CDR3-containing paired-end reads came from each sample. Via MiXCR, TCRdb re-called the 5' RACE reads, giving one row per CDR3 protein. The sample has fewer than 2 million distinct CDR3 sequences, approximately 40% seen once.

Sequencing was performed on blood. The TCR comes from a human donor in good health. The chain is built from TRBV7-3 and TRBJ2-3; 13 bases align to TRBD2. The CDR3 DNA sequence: TGTGCCAGCAGCCCACTAGCGGGGGGGGCATTTGCGGGTACGCAGTATTTT. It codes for CASSPLAGGAFAGTQYF.